This paragraph reports one TCR beta chain. This clonotype was counted at least ten times. This receptor's antigen is unknown. Per-nucleotide qualities are absent, and no much larger clonotype sits a single base away. These data originate in a study of CD8 T cells in ankylosing spondylitis (dated by TCRdb to 2016 to 2017). About the investigation overall: The study set out to find disease-linked TCR variants by profiling T cell receptor beta repertoires in ankylosing spondylitis patients and healthy donors. The full study cohort comprised roughly 24 ankylosing spondylitis patients and about 110 healthy donors. Peripheral blood was sampled, and synovial fluid was also collected from ankylosing spondylitis patients. Results the study describes overall, beyond this receptor: The disease-linked clones showed a CD8+ phenotype and occurred at relatively low frequencies in peripheral blood. The disease-linked clones were reported as significantly enriched in matched synovial fluid samples from ankylosing spondylitis patients. A TCR beta motif made up of several highly homologous amino acid variants appeared to be characteristic of blood from ankylosing spondylitis patients. Some motif variants had previously been reported in the synovial fluid and blood of reactive arthritis patients, which suggests shared mechanisms of disease initiation.

Trimming removed 6 bases from V and 2 bases from J, leaving 12 bases between the germline ends. The CDR3 runs 14 amino acids, cysteine and phenylalanine included. The DNA shown is the 42-base CDR3, in frame from base 1. For CDR1 and CDR2, the germline V gene lists MNHEY and SVGEGT. Sequencing used an Illumina HiSeq 2500. Quantitative 5'-RACE with molecular barcodes was the method used to prepare the TCR beta libraries. Processing in the source paper ran as follows. Disease-linked TCR variants were identified with a new computational method built on a probabilistic model of VDJ rearrangement. TCRdb's own reprocessing of the public reads used fastp at Q25 and MiXCR and kept productive beta chains. Rows matching on CDR3 protein sequence are summarized as one entry with the most common DNA and genes. The V and J calls, along with clone size, are taken from TCRdb and not from the paper's own processing. Across this sample there are 700,000 or so distinct CDR3 sequences, with around 17% seen only once. Jointly, the top ten make up around 19% of the sample.

The TCR sequence derives from a male donor with ankylosing spondylitis. Input material: blood, either unsorted or a sorted T cell fraction (not recorded which). The chain is encoded by TRBV6-2 or TRBV6-3 joined to TRBJ2-3; there is no confident call for the D gene. The CDR3 protein: CASRRARVTDTQYF. The nucleotide sequence reads as follows: TGTGCCAGCAGAAGAGCAAGGGTCACAGATACGCAGTATTTT.